One TCR beta chain is described in this entry. This clonotype occurred once. The antigen it binds to is not known. Within one base of it there is no much larger clone, and no base qualities were kept. On its own, one read is weak support. Based on the germline V gene, the CDR1 and CDR2 sequences are MNHEY and SVGAGI. Spanning cysteine to phenylalanine, the CDR3 consists of 14 amino acids. This entry keeps only the CDR3 DNA: 42 bases, framed from base 1. V is reduced by 2 bases and J by 6 bases, leaving a spacing of 10 bases between them. These data are taken from a study of T cell repertoires in cytomegalovirus infection (dated 2019 in TCRdb). Background on the whole study: The peptide stimulations were aimed at well-studied HLA-B-restricted epitopes as well as recently identified HLA-C-restricted CMV epitopes, whose presentation resists viral immunomodulation. Donor HLA type was relevant to the analysis, as public TCR beta signatures indicated carriage of CMV infection together with the matching HLA type.

Broad study findings and their caveats: The ex vivo response was dominated by HLA-C-restricted CMV-specific TCR beta clonotypes, which also provided the single most frequent clonotype in two of eight donors. Cumulative frequency of public TCR beta family members discriminated carriers of CMV infection plus the relevant HLA type in this cohort and an independent roughly 340-donor cohort.

This specimen's treatment or condition label, interpreted: in vitro stimulation with specific CMV peptide epitopes to enrich CMV-specific T cells. Sequencing relied on an Illumina HiSeq 1500. TCRdb applied fastp at Q25 and MiXCR to the public reads, then kept only in-frame beta chains. Rows merge per CDR3 protein into single entries with the most common DNA and genes. The sample has some 920,000 distinct CDR3 sequences on record, around 30% of them singletons. Over 11% of the sample rests with the top ten. The input for sequencing was cultured CD8+ T cells from PBMCs, taken from culture after CMV antigen stimulation. The sequence derives from a human donor in good health (CMV status not recorded). Some clones in this sample may be carry-over from other donors' samples. Rearrangement joined TRBV6-5 to TRBJ2-2; no D gene call is confident. In nucleotides, the sequence is TGTGCCAGCAGTTACAATACGGGCTCCGGGGAGCTGTTTTTT. Translated, this gives CASSYNTGSGELFF.